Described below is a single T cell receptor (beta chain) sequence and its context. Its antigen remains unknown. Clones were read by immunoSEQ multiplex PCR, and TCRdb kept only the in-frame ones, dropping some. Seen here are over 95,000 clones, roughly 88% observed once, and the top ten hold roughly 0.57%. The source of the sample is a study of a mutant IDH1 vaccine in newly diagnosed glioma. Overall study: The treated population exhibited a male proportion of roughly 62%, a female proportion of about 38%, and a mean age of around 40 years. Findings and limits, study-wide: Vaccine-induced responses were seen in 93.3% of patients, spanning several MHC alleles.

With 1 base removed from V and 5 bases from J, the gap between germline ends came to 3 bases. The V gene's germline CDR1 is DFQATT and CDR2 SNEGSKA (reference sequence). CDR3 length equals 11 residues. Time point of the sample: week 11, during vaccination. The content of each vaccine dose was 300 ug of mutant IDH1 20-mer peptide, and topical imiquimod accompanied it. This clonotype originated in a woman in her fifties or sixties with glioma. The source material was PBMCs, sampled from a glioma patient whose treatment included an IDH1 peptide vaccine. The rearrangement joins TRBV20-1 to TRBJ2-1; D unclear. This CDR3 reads CSARVNNEQFF. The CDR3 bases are TGCAGTGCTAGAGTGAACAATGAGCAGTTCTTC.